The 21 T cell receptor beta chains listed next were all sequenced from one sample in a study of tumor-infiltrating lymphocytes in primary liver carcinoma (dated by TCRdb to the late 2010s). Blood RNA was extracted from unsorted whole blood using TRIzol reagent, and germline DNA was obtained with the DNeasy Blood & Tissue kit. TCRdb names Illumina HiSeq 2500 as the instrument used. Starting from about 500 ng total RNA, TCRbeta-specific cDNA was produced by reverse transcription with a constant-region primer and ProtoScript II reverse transcriptase. Construction of the TCRbeta libraries relied on three nested rounds of multiplex PCR, following a slightly modified ARM-PCR procedure. Multiplex TRBV1-TRBV30 forward primers and a Cbeta reverse primer were used in the first two PCR rounds, each of which was run for 9 to 11 cycles. TCRdb reanalyzed the raw reads on its own, using fastp at Q25 for trimming and MiXCR for clone calling, and kept in-frame beta chains. Rows matching on CDR3 protein sequence are summarized as one entry with the most common DNA and genes. Present in this sample are approximately 300,000 distinct CDR3 sequences, less than 75% of which were seen just once. In total, the top ten clones hold approximately 9% of the sample.

Sequenced sample: peripheral blood. These receptors came from a man aged 35-49 years with primary liver carcinoma and hepatitis B virus infection.

This clonotype was picked up many times. This chain uses TRBV12-3 or TRBV12-4 with TRBJ1-2, with D hard to call. This CDR3 comprises 11 residues. V was pared by 5 bases and J by 7 bases, with 8 bases between. CDR3 amino acids: CASSGPAGYTF. CDR3 in DNA: TGTGCCAGCAGTGGGCCAGCTGGCTACACCTTC.

This chain links TRBV5-5 with TRBJ2-7; D gene uncertain. The CDR3 consists of 13 residues. V shed 4 bases and J shed 4 bases, with 12 bases lying between them. Germline V gene data show CDR1 as SGHKS and CDR2 as YYEKEE (reference sequence). CDR3: CASSRWAAYEQYF. As DNA, the CDR3 is TGTGCCAGCAGCCGGTGGGCGGCGTACGAGCAGTACTTC.

As regards this clonotype: This CDR3 is missing its conserved last phenylalanine or tryptophan, likely due to a read error. The gene calls are TRBV10-3 and TRBJ2-7; D unclear. Germline V gene data show CDR1 as ENHRY and CDR2 as SYGVKD. The CDR3 consists of 13 residues. Deletions cut 4 bases from V and 2 bases from J, with 9 bases between. The CDR3 loop is CAISGGGAYEQYL. CDR3 bases: TGTGCCATCAGTGGGGGTGGCGCCTACGAGCAGTACCTC.

This clonotype came up a few times. V is TRBV10-2 and J is TRBJ1-6, with TRBD1 identical over 9 bases. This CDR3 has 19 amino acids. J was trimmed by 10 bases and V by 5 bases; bases with no gene match: 21. Looked up from germline, CDR1 is WSHSY and CDR2 is SAAADI. This CDR3 is CASSPTSTGGGNRRSPLHF. CDR3 DNA sequence: TGCGCCAGCAGTCCCACCTCAACAGGGGGCGGGAATCGACGGTCACCCCTCCACTTT.

A note on this clonotype: The final CDR3 position lacks the conserved phenylalanine or tryptophan, pointing to a likely read error. This sequence joins TRBV4-2 and TRBJ2-3, with D possibly TRBD2 on 6 matching bases. Germline V gene sequence: CDR1 LGHNA, CDR2 YNFKEQ. V was trimmed by 9 bases and J by 4 bases, leaving 20 bases between them. CDR3 length: 15 residues. This chain's CDR3 is CARSPKAGLADTQYY. The CDR3 nucleotides are TGTGCCAGGAGTCCTAAGGCGGGACTCGCAGATACGCAGTATTAT.

This chain joins TRBV5-1 and TRBJ2-7, with 10 bases identical to TRBD2. The J segment lost 2 bases and the V segment lost 1 base, leaving 3 bases of the junction unmatched. The CDR3 consists of 15 residues. Germline assignment: CDR1 SGHRS and CDR2 YFSETQ. The CDR3: CASSLTSGKTYEQYF. The CDR3 DNA reads TGCGCCAGCAGCTTGACTAGCGGGAAAACCTACGAGCAGTACTTC.

This clonotype is a singleton in its sample. Given a much more abundant clone one base away, this may be a read error. This sequence joins TRBV6-5 and TRBJ1-2; maybe TRBD1 (5 bases). The germline V gene encodes CDR1 MNHEY and CDR2 SVGAGI. CDR3 length: 14 residues. The CDR3 nucleotides are TGTGCCAGCAAGTTCCAGGGTCCTAACAATGGCTACACCTTC. Translated: CASKFQGPNNGYTF.

Of note for this clonotype: A read error may explain this, as a much larger clone is one base away. This rearrangement joins TRBV6-1 to TRBJ1-2; 7 bases match TRBD1. The CDR3 is made up of 16 amino acids. The V gene's germline CDR1 is MNHNS and CDR2 SASEGT. The CDR3 DNA reads as TGTGTCAGCAGTCAGACTACAGGGGAGTTCTCCTATGGCTACACCTTC. It specifies CVSSQTTGEFSYGYTF.

This clonotype appeared a few times. The chain couples TRBV14 to TRBJ2-2; TRBD2 might be the D (6 bases). V was shortened by 4 bases and J by 1 base, with 10 bases between the two germline ends. Germline assignment: CDR1 SGHDN and CDR2 FVKESK. The CDR3 extends over 15 amino acids. CDR3 protein: CASSPWEVNTGELFF. The CDR3 DNA sequence: TGTGCCAGCAGCCCGTGGGAGGTGAACACCGGGGAGCTGTTTTTT.

Note on this clonotype: This may be a read error: a much more frequent sequence differs by one nucleotide. V and J are TRBV5-5 and TRBJ2-1; no clear D gene. Trimming stripped 0 bases from V and 6 bases from J, with 4 bases between. Germline assignment: CDR1 SGHKS and CDR2 YYEKEE (reference sequence). The CDR3 totals 12 residues. As DNA, the CDR3 is TGTGCCAGCAGCTTGGACCTCAATGAGCAGTTCTTC. Translating gives CASSLDLNEQFF. Combining the CDR3 with reference TRBV5-5 and TRBJ2-1 gives the whole variable domain DAGVTQSPTHLIKTRGQQVTLRCSPISGHKSVSWYQQVLGQGPQFIFQYYEKEERGRGNFPDRFSARQFPNYSSELNVNALLLGDSALYLCASSLDLNEQFFGPGTRLTVL.

The rearrangement links TRBV28 to TRBJ1-2; possible D gene TRBD1, 6 bases. CDR3 length: 16 amino acids. V was clipped by 8 bases and J by 6 bases, with 25 bases between them. Germline V CDR1 and CDR2: MDHEN, SYDVKM. The CDR3 DNA reads TGTGCCAGCCGATGGGGAGGGGGATCAGGGGTGGATGGCTACACCTTC. Amino acids: CASRWGGGSGVDGYTF.

Comments on this clonotype: Being one base from a much bigger clone, this may be a read error. The chain links TRBV6-2 or TRBV6-3 to TRBJ1-5, with no clear D. Germline-derived CDR1 and CDR2 are MNHEY and SVGEGT. CDR3 length equals 15 residues. The CDR3 nucleotides are TGTGCCAACAGTGTGGACGGGAATGCCTATCAGCCCCAGCATTTT. Translated: CANSVDGNAYQPQHF.

This chain links TRBV5-1 with TRBJ2-5, with 7 bases aligning to TRBD2. Germline V gene lookup returns CDR1 SGHRS and CDR2 YFSETQ. This CDR3 region has 15 residues. V shed 4 bases, J shed 4 bases, and the junction held 10 bases outside the gene matches. This CDR3 reads CASSPNPAGVETQYF. The DNA of the CDR3 is TGCGCCAGCAGCCCGAACCCGGCGGGAGTAGAGACCCAGTACTTC.

This clonotype was observed a few times. Since a much larger clone is just one base distant, this may be a read error. V is TRBV10-3 and J is TRBJ2-1, with D possibly TRBD2 on 6 matching bases. The CDR3 spans 13 residues. Trimming shortened V by 3 bases and J by 8 bases, and 11 bases separated the two germline ends. Germline CDR1 and CDR2: ENHRY and SYGVKD. The CDR3 region is CAISDYGGDEQFF. Here the CDR3 DNA reads TGTGCCATCAGTGATTACGGGGGAGATGAGCAGTTCTTC.

This clonotype was recorded a few times. The chain employs TRBV19 and TRBJ2-5; tentative D call: TRBD2 (6 bases). The length of the CDR3 is 15 residues. The V gene lost 5 bases and the J gene lost 2 bases, with 15 bases spanning the gap. Germline lookup yields CDR1 LNHDA and CDR2 SQIVND (reference sequence). In DNA form, the CDR3 reads TGTGCCAGTAGTGCCGTGGGGGGTCGACAAGAGACCCAGTACTTC. Protein sequence: CASSAVGGRQETQYF.

The chain is built from TRBV6-1 and TRBJ2-3, with a tentative D call TRBD1 (6 bases). With 3 bases removed from V and 0 bases from J, the gap between germline ends came to 25 bases. This CDR3 is built from 20 residues. Germline lookup yields CDR1 MNHNS and CDR2 SASEGT. CDR3 DNA sequence: TGTGCCAGCAGTGAGTCCCAGGGACACACAAATCAAGCTAGCACAGATACGCAGTATTTT. Translation gives CASSESQGHTNQASTDTQYF.

Points on this clonotype: At one of its ends the junction is not consistent with the germline gene, which may arise from a read error. V is TRBV11-2 and J is TRBJ1-1; weak D call: TRBD1 (5 bases). The length of the CDR3 is 13 residues. Per the germline V gene, CDR1 is SGHAT and CDR2 is FQNNGV. CDR3 DNA: TGTACCAGCAGCTCCCTTACAGGCTTTGAAGCTTTCTTT. The encoded protein is CTSSSLTGFEAFF.

As to this clonotype: Its ends do not fully match the called genes, so a read error is possible. The rearrangement joins TRBV11-1 to TRBJ1-1; possible D gene TRBD1, 5 bases. This CDR3 contains 16 residues. CDR1 and CDR2 (germline): SGHAT, FQDESV (reference sequence). This CDR3 is CASSLDVRRTNTEVFF. CDR3 nucleotides: TGTGCCAGCAGCTTGGATGTTCGGCGGACAAACACTGAAGTTTTCTTT.

In the case of this clonotype: An end of the junction does not agree with germline; a read error may underlie this. J is TRBJ2-3 and V is TRBV6-1; 7 nucleotides match TRBD2. Germline CDR1 is MNHNS and CDR2 is SASEGT. This CDR3 has 16 residues. CDR3 bases: TGTGCCAGCACTGAAATAGCGGTAGGGAGGGCAGATACGCAGTATTTT. Translating it yields CASTEIAVGRADTQYF.

In regard to this clonotype: A clone one base away is much larger, so this may be a read error. The chain is built from TRBV29-1 and TRBJ2-7; 7 bases line up with TRBD1. The CDR3 contains 12 residues. Germline V gene lookup returns CDR1 SQVTM and CDR2 ANQGSEA. Germline trimming cut 7 bases from V and 7 bases from J; bases unmatched to any gene: 10. The CDR3 here is CSAHSTGFEQYF. The CDR3 DNA reads TGCAGCGCCCATTCGACAGGGTTTGAGCAGTACTTC.

This clonotype was counted once. The CDR3 does not end in the conserved phenylalanine or tryptophan, so this is likely a read error. Because the CDR3's place on the DNA is in doubt, the DNA is left out and the CDR3 is given as listed by TCRdb. The chain couples TRBV10-3 to TRBJ2-1; the table gives TRBD2 as D, unverified against the DNA. Germline V gene data show CDR1 as ENHRY and CDR2 as SYGVKD. The CDR3 is 15 residues long, ends included. CDR3 amino acids: CAVAGSGRGYNEKFL.